This entry lists 30 T cell receptor beta chains sequenced from one sample in a study of spatial heterogeneity in lung cancer. Indicated time point: sample taken at primary tumor resection. In each case, whole RNA from tumor, nontumor lung or frozen PBMC was sequenced unsorted. TCRdb passed the 5' RACE reads through MiXCR, listing each CDR3 protein once. The table shows 50,000 to 65,000 distinct CDR3 sequences, with roughly 8% occurring only once. Sequencing was performed on PBMCs, taken at surgery. These receptors came from a female donor with early-stage non-small cell lung cancer.

This clonotype turned up a few times. J is TRBJ2-6 and V is TRBV12-3 or TRBV12-4, with 8 nucleotides matching TRBD1. The CDR3 sequence is 17 residues long. J gave up 0 bases and V 4 bases, and 5 bases lay outside the gene matches. CDR3 sequence reads: CASSSTGGRSGANVLTF. The CDR3, as DNA: TGTGCCAGCAGTTCTACAGGGGGACGCTCTGGGGCCAACGTCCTGACTTTC.

The genes are TRBV6-5 and TRBJ2-5, with D maybe TRBD2 (5 bases). Germline loops: CDR1 MNHEY, CDR2 SVGAGI. This CDR3 is built from 15 residues. V was clipped by 6 bases and J by 2 bases, with 16 bases between them. CDR3 nucleotide sequence: TGTGCCAGCAGGGCCCGAGGGATACTTCAAGAGACCCAGTACTTC. It encodes CASRARGILQETQYF.

In its sample, this clonotype was seen many times. The chain recombines TRBV20-1 with TRBJ1-1; D gene ambiguous. Germline V gene data show CDR1 as DFQATT and CDR2 as SNEGSKA (reference sequence). CDR3 length equals 13 residues. Trimming shortened V by 1 base and J by 1 base, and 7 bases separated the two germline ends. CDR3 sequence: CSARGQTNTEAFF. DNA of the CDR3: TGCAGTGCTAGAGGTCAGACGAACACTGAAGCTTTCTTT.

With respect to this clonotype: This may come from a read error, since a much larger clone is one base off. The chain couples TRBV7-9 to TRBJ2-5; the match to TRBD1 covers 10 bases. V lost 3 bases to trimming and J lost 3 bases; unmatched junction nucleotides: 10. The CDR3 is 17 amino acids. The germline V gene encodes CDR1 SEHNR and CDR2 FQNEAQ (reference sequence). CDR3 DNA: TGTGCCAGCAGCTTGTGTCCTTCCGGGACAGGGGAAGAGACCCAGTACTTC. Encoded protein: CASSLCPSGTGEETQYF. The variable domain in full, completed from reference TRBV7-9 and TRBJ2-5, reads DTGVSQNPRHKITKRGQNVTFRCDPISEHNRLYWYRQTLGQGPEFLTYFQNEAQLEKSRLLSDRFSAERPKGSFSTLEIQRTEQGDSAMYLCASSLCPSGTGEETQYFGPGTRLLVL.

This clonotype appeared many times. The chain recombines TRBV20-1 with TRBJ2-1; 8 nucleotides align to TRBD2. The CDR3 is 15 residues long. V was pared by 5 bases and J by 4 bases, with 10 bases of the junction left unmatched. Germline V gene lookup returns CDR1 DFQATT and CDR2 SNEGSKA (reference sequence). CDR3 nucleotides: TGCAGTGCTCCCCCATCAGCGGGAGCTTACAATGAGCAGTTCTTC. Residues: CSAPPSAGAYNEQFF.

At least ten counts were recorded for this clonotype. The V and J genes are TRBV6-1 and TRBJ2-3; TRBD2 aligns across 7 bases. In germline, CDR1 is MNHNS, CDR2 SASEGT. This CDR3 comprises 12 residues. J was trimmed by 7 bases and V by 3 bases; bases with no gene match: 1. CDR3 sequence: CASSEGGYTQYF. The CDR3 bases are TGTGCCAGCAGTGAGGGAGGGTATACGCAGTATTTT.

This clonotype was counted many times. The chain links TRBV3-1 to TRBJ1-3, with unresolved D. The CDR3 sequence is 16 residues long. V was pared by 1 base and J by 4 bases, with 14 bases between. Germline-derived CDR1 and CDR2 are LGHDT and YNNKEL (reference sequence). The CDR3 region has the DNA TGTGCCAGCAGCCAAGTATCGGGGAGACGAGGAAACACCATATATTTT. The encoded protein is CASSQVSGRRGNTIYF.

This clonotype was seen more than once but under ten times. V and J are TRBV6-2 or TRBV6-3 and TRBJ2-7; 9 nucleotides align to TRBD1. The J segment lost 1 base and the V segment lost 6 bases, leaving 7 bases of the junction unmatched. The length of the CDR3 is 15 residues. CDR1 is MNHEY and CDR2 is SVGEGT in the germline V gene. CDR3 amino acids: CASSSRTGASYEQYF. CDR3 coding DNA: TGTGCCAGCAGCTCCCGGACAGGGGCGTCCTACGAGCAGTACTTC.

This chain links TRBV19 with TRBJ1-2; tentatively, D is TRBD1 (5 bases). Trimming shortened V by 6 bases and J by 8 bases, and 16 bases separated the two germline ends. There are 13 residues in the CDR3. Per germline, CDR1 LNHDA and CDR2 SQIVND (reference sequence). The CDR3 DNA sequence: TGTGCCAGTAGCATCCGGGACCCTGGGGGCTACACCTTC. This gives the protein CASSIRDPGGYTF.

There are many counts of this clonotype. The V and J genes are TRBV7-9 and TRBJ2-4; the D gene is possibly TRBD1 (5 bases). Germline V lookup: CDR1 SEHNR, CDR2 FQNEAQ (reference sequence). This CDR3 region has 17 residues. Between the trimmed V and J ends, which lost 4 bases and 3 bases, there was a span of 19 bases. In DNA form, the CDR3 reads TGTGCCAGCAGCTGGCAGGGTGACCCTAGGGGCAAAAACATTCAGTACTTC. Protein: CASSWQGDPRGKNIQYF.

This clonotype has only a few counts. The V call is TRBV7-2, the J call TRBJ1-2; 7 bases are a match to TRBD1. The germline CDR1 and CDR2 sequences are SGHTA and FQGNSA. The V segment lost 5 bases and the J segment 5 bases; nucleotides outside the gene matches: 11. This CDR3 has 15 amino acids. The CDR3 DNA reads TGTGCCAGCAGCATAGACGAGGGGGCCCGGTATGGCTACACCTTC. Its protein product is CASSIDEGARYGYTF.

There are many counts of this clonotype. The genes are TRBV12-3 or TRBV12-4 and TRBJ1-3, with D perhaps matching TRBD1 (5 bases). This CDR3 region has 15 residues. Trimming shortened V by 2 bases and J by 4 bases, and 12 bases separated the two germline ends. The CDR3 bases are TGTGCCAGCAGTTTAACCTCAGGGCCAGGAAACACCATATATTTT. This sequence encodes CASSLTSGPGNTIYF.

The CDR3: CASSRQGRETQYF. Here the CDR3 DNA reads TGCGCCAGCAGCCGACAGGGGCGGGAGACCCAGTACTTC. The chain recombines TRBV5-1 with TRBJ2-5; 8 bases line up with TRBD1. The CDR3 is made up of 13 amino acids. Germline CDR1 is SGHRS and CDR2 is YFSETQ. The V segment lost 4 bases and the J segment 5 bases; nucleotides outside the gene matches: 4. Complete variable domain (other parts from reference TRBV5-1 and TRBJ2-5): KAGVTQTPRYLIKTRGQQVTLSCSPISGHRSVSWYQQTPGQGLQFLFEYFSETQRNKGNFPGRFSGRQFSNSRSEMNVSTLELGDSALYLCASSRQGRETQYFGPGTRLLVL.

This clonotype was observed many times. In nucleotides, the CDR3 is TGTGCCAGCAGCCACGGACAGGGGTCAAGTGGCACTGAAGCTTTCTTT. Its translation is CASSHGQGSSGTEAFF. The chain combines TRBV7-3 with TRBJ1-1; 9 bases are shared with TRBD1. Germline values: CDR1 SGHTA, CDR2 FQGTGA. There are 16 residues in the CDR3. V shed 5 bases and J 4 bases; nucleotides not matched to a gene: 11.

This chain uses TRBV20-1 with TRBJ2-1, with 10 bases lining up with TRBD2. Germline V gives CDR1 DFQATT, CDR2 SNEGSKA (reference sequence). The CDR3 spans 16 residues. Trimming took 6 bases from V and 0 from J; bases not matched to a gene: 8. The CDR3 sequence: CSAPGLAVTSYNEQFF. CDR3 nucleotide sequence: TGCAGTGCGCCAGGACTAGCGGTAACCTCCTACAATGAGCAGTTCTTC.

The rearrangement joins TRBV6-6 to TRBJ1-3; no clear D gene. Germline CDR1 reads MNHNY; CDR2 reads SVGAGI (reference sequence). The CDR3 is made up of 12 amino acids. With 7 bases removed from V and 8 bases from J, the gap between germline ends came to 12 bases. CDR3 sequence: CASIRAEDTIYF. The CDR3 DNA is TGTGCCAGCATACGGGCAGAGGACACCATATATTTT.

This clonotype has only a few counts. The V call is TRBV5-1, the J call TRBJ1-3; D is uncertain. Germline V gene sequence: CDR1 SGHRS, CDR2 YFSETQ. The CDR3 has 15 residues. V was cut by 3 bases and J by 0 bases, with 10 bases left in between. The CDR3 nucleotides are TGCGCCAGCAGCTGGGAGCCAATCTCTGGAAACACCATATATTTT. This gives the protein CASSWEPISGNTIYF. The variable domain in full, completed from reference TRBV5-1 and TRBJ1-3, reads KAGVTQTPRYLIKTRGQQVTLSCSPISGHRSVSWYQQTPGQGLQFLFEYFSETQRNKGNFPGRFSGRQFSNSRSEMNVSTLELGDSALYLCASSWEPISGNTIYFGEGSWLTVV.

The chain has TRBV30 and TRBJ1-1, with D unclear. Germline lookup yields CDR1 GTSNPN and CDR2 SVGIG (reference sequence). Trimming shortened V by 3 bases and J by 1 base, and 6 bases separated the two germline ends. The CDR3 extends over 12 amino acids. This CDR3 reads CAWRLGNTEAFF. The CDR3 nucleotides read TGTGCCTGGAGGCTAGGGAACACTGAAGCTTTCTTT.

Only a few counts were recorded for this clonotype. This chain connects TRBV28 to TRBJ1-1, with D possibly TRBD1 on 5 matching bases. Trimming took 3 bases from V and 8 from J, leaving 13 bases between them. The CDR3 consists of 13 residues. Germline V gene data show CDR1 as MDHEN and CDR2 as SYDVKM. CDR3 in DNA: TGTGCCAGCAGTTTGGCTCCTAGGGGCGAAGCTTTCTTT. It codes for CASSLAPRGEAFF.

V is TRBV6-1 and J is TRBJ2-7; D call uncertain. This CDR3 has 15 residues. Germline CDR1 reads MNHNS; CDR2 reads SASEGT. Trimming pared 7 bases from V and 0 bases from J, leaving 16 bases between. The CDR3 region is CASTPIGPSSYEQYV. The CDR3 bases are TGTGCCAGCACTCCTATAGGCCCGAGCTCCTACGAGCAGTACGTC.

This clonotype was seen ten or more times. The rearrangement uses TRBV29-1 and TRBJ1-5; 8 positions agree with TRBD1. This CDR3 is built from 13 residues. Unmatched junction bases numbered 8, after V lost 7 bases and J lost 6 bases. Germline CDR1 reads SQVTM; CDR2 reads ANQGSEA. Here the CDR3 reads CSAGQGDRQPQHF. For the CDR3, the DNA is TGCAGCGCCGGACAGGGTGATCGTCAGCCCCAGCATTTT.

The table lists this clonotype with a few counts. The rearrangement links TRBV15 to TRBJ2-3; D ambiguous. Deletions cut 0 bases from V and 4 bases from J, with 11 bases between. Per germline, CDR1 LNHNV and CDR2 YYDKDF (reference sequence). CDR3 length: 15 amino acids. In DNA, the CDR3 is TGTGCCACCAGCAGAGATCGGGCTCGGTCAGATACGCAGTATTTT. Translated: CATSRDRARSDTQYF.

The chain is built from TRBV9 and TRBJ2-5; 9 positions agree with TRBD1. This CDR3 region has 15 residues. Germline lookup yields CDR1 SGDLS and CDR2 YYNGEE. Unmatched junction bases numbered 5, after V lost 2 bases and J lost 3 bases. Written as DNA, the CDR3 is TGTGCCAGCAGCGTCGGGACAGGGCTTAAAGAGACCCAGTACTTC. It yields the protein CASSVGTGLKETQYF.

This clonotype was counted at least ten times. This rearrangement joins TRBV12-3 or TRBV12-4 to TRBJ2-3; no firm D call. The CDR3 loop spans 13 amino acids. Trimming took off 6 bases at V and 0 bases at J, with 7 bases between the two ends. The CDR3 spells CASSLSSTDTQYF. The CDR3 bases are TGTGCCAGCAGCCTCTCTAGCACAGATACGCAGTATTTT.

V gene TRBV7-6 combines with J gene TRBJ2-7; D gene unclear. CDR3 size: 14 residues. V lost 9 bases to trimming and J lost 4 bases, with 19 bases between them. In germline, CDR1 is SGHVS, CDR2 FNYEAQ. CDR3 sequence: CASLDGPLGYEQYF. In DNA form, the CDR3 reads TGTGCCAGTTTAGACGGTCCGCTCGGGTACGAGCAGTACTTC.

This clonotype has ten or more counts. The chain has TRBV9 and TRBJ2-7, with D hard to call. The germline gives CDR1 SGDLS, CDR2 YYNGEE. V was trimmed by 0 bases and J by 7 bases, leaving 8 bases between them. The length of the CDR3 is 12 residues. CDR3 amino acids: CASSVDIGEQYF. As DNA, the CDR3 is TGTGCCAGCAGCGTAGATATTGGAGAGCAGTACTTC.

This chain connects TRBV12-3 or TRBV12-4 to TRBJ1-2, with TRBD1 as a possible D gene (5 bases). The ends were cut back, 3 bases at V and 11 bases at J, with 7 bases in the middle. This CDR3 region has 10 residues. The CDR3 region is CASSFRQYTF. The DNA of the CDR3 is TGTGCCAGCAGTTTTCGACAGTACACCTTC.

This clonotype was observed many times. J is TRBJ1-2 and V is TRBV7-2; TRBD1 matches 9 bases. CDR1 is SGHTA, CDR2 FQGNSA, per germline. The CDR3 runs 14 residues. V lost 4 bases, J lost 6 bases, and 6 bases stayed unmatched. CDR3 residues: CASSYGTGRDGYTF. DNA for the CDR3: TGTGCCAGCAGCTACGGGACAGGGAGAGATGGCTACACCTTC.

This chain links TRBV6-2 or TRBV6-3 with TRBJ2-7; unclear D gene. Trimming took 2 bases from V and 2 from J, leaving 1 base between them. The germline V gene encodes CDR1 MNHEY and CDR2 SVGEGT. The CDR3 spans 11 residues. The chain's CDR3 is CASSYPYEQYF. The CDR3 DNA reads as TGTGCCAGCAGTTACCCCTACGAGCAGTACTTC.

The rearrangement joins TRBV6-5 to TRBJ2-5; D may correspond to TRBD1 or TRBD2 (5 bases each). Deletions cut 6 bases from V and 2 bases from J, with 13 bases between. This CDR3 has 14 amino acids. The germline gives CDR1 MNHEY, CDR2 SVGAGI. The CDR3 coding sequence is TGTGCCAGCAGCCCGGGGCGCCGGCAAGAGACCCAGTACTTC. Protein: CASSPGRRQETQYF.